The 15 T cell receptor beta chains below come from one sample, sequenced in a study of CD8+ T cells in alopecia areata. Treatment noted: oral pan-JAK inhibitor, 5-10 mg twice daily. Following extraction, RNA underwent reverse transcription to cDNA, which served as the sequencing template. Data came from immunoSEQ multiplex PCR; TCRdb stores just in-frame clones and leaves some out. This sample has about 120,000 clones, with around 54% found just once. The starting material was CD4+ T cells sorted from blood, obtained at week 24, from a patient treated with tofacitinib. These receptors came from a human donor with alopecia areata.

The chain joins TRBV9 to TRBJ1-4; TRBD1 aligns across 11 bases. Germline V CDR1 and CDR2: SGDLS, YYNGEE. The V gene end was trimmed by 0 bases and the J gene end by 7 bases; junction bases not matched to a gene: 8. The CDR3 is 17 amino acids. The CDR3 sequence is CASSVAPWGTGGEKLFF. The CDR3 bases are TGTGCCAGCAGCGTAGCTCCCTGGGGGACAGGGGGTGAAAAACTGTTTTTT.

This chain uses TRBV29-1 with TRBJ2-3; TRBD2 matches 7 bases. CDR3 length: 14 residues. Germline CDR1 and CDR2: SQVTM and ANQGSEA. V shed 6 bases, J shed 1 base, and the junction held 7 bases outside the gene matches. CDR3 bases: TGCAGCGTATTTCCACGGGGGGGCACAGATACGCAGTATTTT. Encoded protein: CSVFPRGGTDTQYF.

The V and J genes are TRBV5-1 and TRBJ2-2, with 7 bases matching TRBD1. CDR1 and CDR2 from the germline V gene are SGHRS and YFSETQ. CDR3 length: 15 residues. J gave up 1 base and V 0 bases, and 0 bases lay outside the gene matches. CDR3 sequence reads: CASSLDRGNTGELFF. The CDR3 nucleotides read TGCGCCAGCAGCTTGGACAGGGGGAACACCGGGGAGCTGTTTTTT.

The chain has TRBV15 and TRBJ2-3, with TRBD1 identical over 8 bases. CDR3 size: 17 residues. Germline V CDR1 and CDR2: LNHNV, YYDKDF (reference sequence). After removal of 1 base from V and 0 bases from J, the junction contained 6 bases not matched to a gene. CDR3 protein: CATSRGQGNPSTDTQYF. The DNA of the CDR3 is TGTGCCACCAGCAGAGGACAGGGGAACCCAAGCACAGATACGCAGTATTTT.

In DNA form, the CDR3 reads TGTGCCTGGAGCGTAGACAGGGGTCTCACAGATACGCAGTATTTT. Translation gives CAWSVDRGLTDTQYF. V and J are TRBV30 and TRBJ2-3; 8 positions match TRBD1. The CDR3 has 15 amino acids. V lost 3 bases, J lost 2 bases, and 7 bases stayed unmatched. Germline-derived CDR1 and CDR2 are GTSNPN and SVGIG (reference sequence).

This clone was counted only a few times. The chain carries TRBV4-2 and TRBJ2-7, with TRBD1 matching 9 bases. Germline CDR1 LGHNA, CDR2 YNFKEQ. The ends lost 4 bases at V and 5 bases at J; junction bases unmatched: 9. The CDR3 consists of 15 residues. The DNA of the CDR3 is TGTGCCAGCAGCCTCGGGACAGGGTCGTTCGACGAGCAGTACTTC. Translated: CASSLGTGSFDEQYF.

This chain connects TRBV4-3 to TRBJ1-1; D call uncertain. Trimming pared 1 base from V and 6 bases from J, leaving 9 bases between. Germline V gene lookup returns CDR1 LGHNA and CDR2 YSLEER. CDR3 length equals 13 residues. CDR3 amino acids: CASSQGREAEAFF. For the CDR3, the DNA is TGCGCCAGCAGCCAAGGGAGGGAGGCTGAAGCTTTCTTT.

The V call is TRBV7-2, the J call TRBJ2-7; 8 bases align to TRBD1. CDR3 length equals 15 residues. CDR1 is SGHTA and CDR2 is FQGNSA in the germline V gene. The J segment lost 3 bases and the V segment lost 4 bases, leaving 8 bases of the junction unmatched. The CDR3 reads CASSSRQGFNYEQYF. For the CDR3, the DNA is TGTGCCAGCAGCTCGAGACAGGGGTTCAACTACGAGCAGTACTTC. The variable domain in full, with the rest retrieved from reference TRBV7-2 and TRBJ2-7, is GAGVSQSPSNKVTEKGKDVELRCDPISGHTALYWYRQSLGQGLEFLIYFQGNSAPDKSGLPSDRFSAERTGGSVSTLTIQRTQQEDSAVYLCASSSRQGFNYEQYFGPGTRLTVT.

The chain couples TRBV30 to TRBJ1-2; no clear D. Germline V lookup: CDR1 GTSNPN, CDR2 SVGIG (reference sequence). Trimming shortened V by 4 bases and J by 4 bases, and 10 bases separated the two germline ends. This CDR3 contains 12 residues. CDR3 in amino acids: CAWKQNSYGYTF. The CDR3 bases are TGTGCCTGGAAACAGAACTCCTATGGCTACACCTTC.

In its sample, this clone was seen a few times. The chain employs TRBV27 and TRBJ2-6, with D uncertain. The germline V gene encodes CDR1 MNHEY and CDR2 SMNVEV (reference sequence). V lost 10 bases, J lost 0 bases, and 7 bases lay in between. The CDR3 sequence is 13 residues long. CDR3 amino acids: CATRTSGANVLTF. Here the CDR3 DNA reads TGTGCCACCAGGACCTCTGGGGCCAACGTCCTGACTTTC.

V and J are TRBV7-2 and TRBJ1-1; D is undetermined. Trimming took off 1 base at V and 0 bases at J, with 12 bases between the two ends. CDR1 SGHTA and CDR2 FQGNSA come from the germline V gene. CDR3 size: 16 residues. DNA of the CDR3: TGTGCCAGCAGCTTAGGGGCTGGGCTGGTGAACACTGAAGCTTTCTTT. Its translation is CASSLGAGLVNTEAFF.

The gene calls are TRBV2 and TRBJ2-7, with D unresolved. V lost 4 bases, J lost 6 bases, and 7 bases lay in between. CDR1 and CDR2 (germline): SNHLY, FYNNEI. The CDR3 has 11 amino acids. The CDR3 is CASSGLTEQYF. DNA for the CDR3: TGTGCCAGCAGTGGACTCACCGAGCAGTACTTC.

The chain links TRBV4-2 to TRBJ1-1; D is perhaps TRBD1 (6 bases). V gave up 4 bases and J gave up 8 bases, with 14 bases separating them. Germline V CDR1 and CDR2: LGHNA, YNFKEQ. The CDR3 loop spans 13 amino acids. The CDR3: CASSPDRRPEAFF. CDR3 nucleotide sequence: TGTGCCAGCAGCCCTGACAGGCGCCCGGAAGCTTTCTTT.

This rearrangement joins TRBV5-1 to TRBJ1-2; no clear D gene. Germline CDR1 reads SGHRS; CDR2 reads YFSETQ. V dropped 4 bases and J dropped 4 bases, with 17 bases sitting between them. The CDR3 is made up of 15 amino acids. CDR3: CASSLGLTGSYGYTF. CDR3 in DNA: TGCGCCAGCAGCCTTGGATTGACCGGGAGCTATGGCTACACCTTC.

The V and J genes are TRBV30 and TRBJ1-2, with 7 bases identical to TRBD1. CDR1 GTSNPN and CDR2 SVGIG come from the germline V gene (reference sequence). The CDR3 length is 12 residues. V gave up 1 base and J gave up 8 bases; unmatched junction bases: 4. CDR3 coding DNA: TGTGCCTGGAGTGGACAGGGTGGAGGCTACACCTTC. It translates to CAWSGQGGGYTF.